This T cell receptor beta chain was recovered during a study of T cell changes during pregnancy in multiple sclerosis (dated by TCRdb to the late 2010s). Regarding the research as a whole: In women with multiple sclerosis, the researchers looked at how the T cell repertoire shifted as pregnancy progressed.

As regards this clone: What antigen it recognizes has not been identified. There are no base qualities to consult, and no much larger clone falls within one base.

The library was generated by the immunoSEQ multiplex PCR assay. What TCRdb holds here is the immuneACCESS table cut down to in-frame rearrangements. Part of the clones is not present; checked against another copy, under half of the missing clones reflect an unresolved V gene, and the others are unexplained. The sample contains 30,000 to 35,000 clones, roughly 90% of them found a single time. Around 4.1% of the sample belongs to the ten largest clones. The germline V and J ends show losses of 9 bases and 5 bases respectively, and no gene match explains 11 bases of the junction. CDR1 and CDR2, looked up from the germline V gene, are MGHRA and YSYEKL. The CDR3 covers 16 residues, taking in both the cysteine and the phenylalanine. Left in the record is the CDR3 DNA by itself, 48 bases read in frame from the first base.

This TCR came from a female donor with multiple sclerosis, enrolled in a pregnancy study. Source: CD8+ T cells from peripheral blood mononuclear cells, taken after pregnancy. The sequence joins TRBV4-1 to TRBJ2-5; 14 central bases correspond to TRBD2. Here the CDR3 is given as CASGTSGGAWMETQYF. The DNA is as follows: TGCGCCAGTGGGACTAGCGGGGGAGCTTGGATGGAGACCCAGTACTTC.